The 8 T cell receptor beta chains listed next were all sequenced from one sample in a study of T cell responses to AZD1222 COVID-19 vaccine. Libraries were prepared by immunoSEQ multiplex PCR; TCRdb keeps only in-frame clonotypes and omits some of them. The sample has some 130,000 clones, 88% seen once; the top ten hold over 15%. The sample was peripheral blood, taken on day 0 of MenACWY control vaccination. The receptor source for this set is an adult in good health.

J is TRBJ2-1 and V is TRBV6-4, with D possibly matching TRBD1 (6 bases). The length of the CDR3 is 13 residues. Germline V gene lookup returns CDR1 MRHNA and CDR2 SNTAGT. Trimming took off 4 bases at V and 10 bases at J, with 14 bases between the two ends. CDR3 in DNA: TGTGCCAGCAGTGGACGAGACACAGGGGAGCAGTTCTTC. Translated, it gives CASSGRDTGEQFF.

This clone came up a few times. The V call is TRBV27, the J call TRBJ2-1; TRBD2 is a possible D gene (5 bases). V shed 4 bases and J shed 5 bases, with 9 bases lying between them. Per the germline V gene, CDR1 is MNHEY and CDR2 is SMNVEV (reference sequence). CDR3 length: 13 amino acids. The CDR3 DNA reads as TGTGCCAGCAGTTACAGCGGAAACAATGAGCAGTTCTTC. Translation gives CASSYSGNNEQFF.

This chain uses TRBV4-1 with TRBJ1-5; D might be TRBD1 (6 bases). CDR3 size: 14 residues. Germline V gene sequence: CDR1 MGHRA, CDR2 YSYEKL. The V gene lost 4 bases and the J gene lost 6 bases, with 13 bases spanning the gap. The CDR3 bases are TGCGCCAGCAGCCTGGGGCAGGGGACTCAGCCCCAGCATTTT. Translated, it gives CASSLGQGTQPQHF.

This clone was detected only once. The V call is TRBV29-1, the J call TRBJ1-1; D gene ambiguous. From germline, CDR1 is SQVTM and CDR2 ANQGSEA. V was trimmed by 5 bases and J by 5 bases, leaving 12 bases between them. This CDR3 comprises 12 residues. This CDR3 reads CSVYEGLTEAFF. In nucleotides, the CDR3 is TGCAGCGTTTACGAGGGCTTAACTGAAGCTTTCTTT.

V is TRBV6-2 or TRBV6-3 and J is TRBJ2-7; 8 nucleotides align to TRBD2. The CDR3 has 17 residues. The germline CDR1 and CDR2 sequences are MNHEY and SVGEGT. Trimming removed 4 bases from V and 0 bases from J; junction bases left unmatched: 11. CDR3 region: CASSSAVERGPSYEQYF. The CDR3 DNA reads TGTGCCAGCAGTTCCGCCGTGGAGCGGGGGCCCTCCTACGAGCAGTACTTC.

The chain recombines TRBV2 with TRBJ1-1; TRBD1 matches 9 bases. From germline, CDR1 is SNHLY and CDR2 FYNNEI. The V and J ends lost 4 bases and 3 bases, in that order; junction bases with no gene match: 3. The CDR3 spans 14 residues. CDR3: CASSAGQGYTEAFF. CDR3 nucleotides: TGTGCCAGCAGTGCGGGACAGGGCTACACTGAAGCTTTCTTT.

The chain couples TRBV28 to TRBJ2-7; 11 nucleotides align to TRBD2. The CDR3 length is 16 residues. V shed 5 bases and J 4 bases; nucleotides not matched to a gene: 10. Per the germline V gene, CDR1 is MDHEN and CDR2 is SYDVKM. The CDR3 DNA reads TGTGCCAGCAGTCCCGGGACTAGCGGACCTCTTTACGAGCAGTACTTC. Amino acids: CASSPGTSGPLYEQYF. The variable domain in full, completed from reference TRBV28 and TRBJ2-7, reads DVKVTQSSRYLVKRTGEKVFLECVQDMDHENMFWYRQDPGLGLRLIYFSYDVKMKEKGDIPEGYSVSREKKERFSLILESASTNQTSMYLCASSPGTSGPLYEQYFGPGTRLTVT.

V and J are TRBV10-3 and TRBJ2-7, with TRBD2 matching 9 bases. The CDR3 runs 13 residues. Germline V gene lookup returns CDR1 ENHRY and CDR2 SYGVKD. Germline trimming cut 3 bases from V and 9 bases from J; bases unmatched to any gene: 6. The CDR3 protein is CAISDPAGGVQYF. The CDR3 DNA follows: TGTGCCATCAGTGATCCAGCGGGAGGTGTGCAGTACTTC.